This T cell receptor beta chain was observed in a study of blood T cells in healthy people across ages. This CDR3 has 15 amino acids. Germline V CDR1 and CDR2: LGHNA, YSLEER. V shed 4 bases and J 2 bases; nucleotides not matched to a gene: 5. The authors extracted at least 6 micrograms of total RNA per sample. The second PCR ran roughly 7 to 12 cycles with a sample-barcoded 5' primer and J-beta primers. The template-switch adaptor, which had 12 random nucleotides, put a tag on each cDNA molecule. TCRdb re-analysed the 5' RACE reads in MiXCR, keeping a single row per CDR3 protein. The profile shows about 1.5 million distinct CDR3 sequences, roughly two fifths of them singletons.

The sample was blood. The source of this sequence is a woman in her late teens or twenties in good health. The V and J genes are TRBV4-3 and TRBJ2-3; 8 bases align to TRBD1. DNA for the CDR3: TGCGCCAGCAGCCGCCGGGACAGGTTCACAGATACGCAGTATTTT. It translates to CASSRRDRFTDTQYF.